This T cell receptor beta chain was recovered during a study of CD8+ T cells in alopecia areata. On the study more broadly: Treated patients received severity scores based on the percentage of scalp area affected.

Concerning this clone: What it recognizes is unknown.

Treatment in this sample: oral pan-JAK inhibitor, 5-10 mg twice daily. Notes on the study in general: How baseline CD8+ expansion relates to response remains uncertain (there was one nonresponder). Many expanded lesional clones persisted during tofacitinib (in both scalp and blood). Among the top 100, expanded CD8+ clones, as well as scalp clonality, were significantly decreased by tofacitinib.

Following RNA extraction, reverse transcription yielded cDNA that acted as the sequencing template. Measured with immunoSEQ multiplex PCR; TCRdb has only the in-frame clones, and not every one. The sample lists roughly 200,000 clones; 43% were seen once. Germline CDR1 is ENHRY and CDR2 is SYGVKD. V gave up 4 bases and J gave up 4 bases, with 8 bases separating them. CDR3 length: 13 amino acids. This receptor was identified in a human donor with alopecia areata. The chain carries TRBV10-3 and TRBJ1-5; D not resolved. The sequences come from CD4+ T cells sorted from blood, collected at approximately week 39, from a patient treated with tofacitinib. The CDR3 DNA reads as TGTGCCATCAGTGGTGCTTCGAATCAGCCCCAGCATTTT. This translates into CAISGASNQPQHF.